This T cell receptor (beta chain) is drawn from a study of T cell responses to AZD1222 COVID-19 vaccine. Study-wide points: A reported finding is that nearly half of spike-specific TCRs target unmutated variant regions. Spike-specific TCRs gained breadth and depth after people received two AZD1222 doses. The donor cohort was predominantly white British with a female majority, and clonal diversity may have been underestimated.

TCRdb's table, derived via immunoSEQ multiplex PCR, lists solely in-frame clones and lacks some. The sample gives roughly 110,000 clones, 90% to 95% of which show up once; roughly 5.6% is in the top ten. Pooled in the analysis were second doses at about 4 or about 12 weeks. A word on this clone: Its antigen is not identified.

The CDR3 consists of 16 residues. V was trimmed by 3 bases and J by 2 bases, leaving 15 bases between them. Germline-derived CDR1 and CDR2 are MNHEY and SVGAGI. This sample comprised peripheral blood, obtained 28 days after the second AZD1222 dose. This clonotype was sampled from an adult who received the AZD1222 COVID-19 vaccine. This chain uses TRBV6-5 with TRBJ2-3, with D perhaps TRBD1 (6 bases). The CDR3 bases are TGTGCCAGCAGTTATTGGGTTGCAGGGGCCACAGATACGCAGTATTTT. Translation gives CASSYWVAGATDTQYF.